This entry features one T cell receptor beta chain sequence. Its target is not known. V lost 4 bases and J lost 5, with 5 bases in between. The CDR3 has 11 amino acids. Looked up from germline, CDR1 is SGHDN and CDR2 is FVKESK. The sample originates from a study of OX40 agonist ivuxolimab in advanced cancers. About the study: Intravenous ivuxolimab at 0.01 to 10 mg/kg was given to patients every 2 weeks. Prior therapy, whether anti-PD-1, anti-PD-L1 or anti-CTLA-4, was allowed, and approximately 37% had some.

TCRdb keeps only in-frame clones here, not all; method: immunoSEQ multiplex PCR. The table lists approximately 20,000 clones, more than 75% of them singletons. Findings of the study overall: Some nonresponders additionally presented with little normalized T-cell clonal expansion. Within 6 weeks, CD4+ and CD8+ blood T cells expanded clonally at 0.1 to 3.0 mg/kg.

This receptor was taken from an adult with an advanced solid tumor such as melanoma, head and neck, liver or kidney cancer. The material sequenced was CD4+ or CD8+ T cells sorted from blood, taken in a trial of the OX40 agonist ivuxolimab. The chain employs TRBV14 and TRBJ2-5, with no clear D. CDR3 protein: CASSRAETQYF. The CDR3 DNA follows: TGTGCCAGCAGCCGAGCGGAGACCCAGTACTTC.